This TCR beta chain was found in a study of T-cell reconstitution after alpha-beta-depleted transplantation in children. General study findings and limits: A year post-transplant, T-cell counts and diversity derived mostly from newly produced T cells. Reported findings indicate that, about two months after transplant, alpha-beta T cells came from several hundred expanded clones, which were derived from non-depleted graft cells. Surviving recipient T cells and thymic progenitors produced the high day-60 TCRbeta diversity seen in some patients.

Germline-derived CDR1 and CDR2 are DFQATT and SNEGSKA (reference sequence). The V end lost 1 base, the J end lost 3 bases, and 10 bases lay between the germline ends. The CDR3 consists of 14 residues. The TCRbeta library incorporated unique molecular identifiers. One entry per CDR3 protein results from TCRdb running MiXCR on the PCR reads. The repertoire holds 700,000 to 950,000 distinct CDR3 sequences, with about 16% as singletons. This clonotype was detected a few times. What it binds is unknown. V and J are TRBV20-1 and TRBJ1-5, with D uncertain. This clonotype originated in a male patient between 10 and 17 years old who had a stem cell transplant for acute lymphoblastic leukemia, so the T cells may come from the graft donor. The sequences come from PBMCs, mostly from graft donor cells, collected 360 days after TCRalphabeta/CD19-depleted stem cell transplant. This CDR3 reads CSARGHRNNQPQHF. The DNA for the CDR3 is TGCAGTGCTAGAGGGCATAGGAACAATCAGCCCCAGCATTTT.